This T cell receptor beta chain stems from a study of blood T cell repertoires in COVID-19. Study context: The United States, Italy and Spain supplied acute and convalescent COVID-19 samples. T cells, B-cell-depleted T cells, or PBMCs provided the cDNA or gDNA that served as material.

Germline lookup yields CDR1 DFQATT and CDR2 SNEGSKA (reference sequence). V was pared by 6 bases and J by 4 bases, with 9 bases between. The CDR3 contains 11 residues. This clone has a single count. Only in-frame clones appear in the TCRdb table, and some are missing; sequencing was by immunoSEQ multiplex PCR. The sample carries roughly 130,000 clones, roughly 80% recorded once. The receptor was isolated from a woman aged 45-60 years with acute or convalescent COVID-19. The rearrangement joins TRBV20-1 to TRBJ1-1; D might be TRBD1 (5 bases). Sequenced material: peripheral blood. CDR3 DNA sequence: TGCAGTGCAACTACAGGCACTGAAGCTTTCTTT. This codes for CSATTGTEAFF.